This T cell receptor (beta chain) was captured by sequencing in a study of beta chain features in type 1 diabetes. Study information: Regarding age, gender and cell yields, patients proved similar to healthy donors. Over all samples combined, over 85,000,000 sorted cells were examined. Whole-study results and caveats: Among type 1 diabetes patients, VDJ junctions had fewer insertions and more deletions.

The CDR3 extends over 16 amino acids. The J segment lost 7 bases and the V segment lost 4 bases, leaving 11 bases of the junction unmatched. Germline CDR1 and CDR2: SGHRS and YFSETQ. TCRB transcripts that were expressed got sequenced, as all of the isolated RNA had been reverse transcribed. TCRdb's table, derived via immunoSEQ multiplex PCR, lists solely in-frame clones and lacks some. The sample shows approximately 120,000 clones, approximately 37% of them seen only once. This clone appeared a few times. Its antigen is not identified. The rearrangement uses TRBV5-1 and TRBJ2-1; 10 bases are a match to TRBD1. The sequencing input was stem cell memory CD4+ T cells from blood. The sequence derives from a woman between 18 and 29 years old in good health. The CDR3 is CASSRNRQGAVNEQFF. DNA of the CDR3: TGCGCCAGCAGCAGGAACCGACAGGGGGCCGTAAATGAGCAGTTCTTC.